Shown below are 13 T cell receptor beta chains from a single sample sequenced in a study of T cells after yellow fever vaccination. MiXCR, applied by TCRdb to the 5' RACE reads, yields one record per CDR3 protein. The top ten hold roughly 31% of the sample, which has around 60,000 distinct CDR3 sequences, 4.5% to 6% seen once. The material was PBMCs, either bulk or a sorted T-cell subset (CD4+, CD8+, memory, or dextramer-sorted; not recorded which), obtained on the day of the yellow fever booster vaccination. All receptors come from a man aged 18 to 30 who received the YFV17D yellow fever vaccine.

In this sample, this clonotype turned up many times. V usage is TRBV4-3 and J usage is TRBJ2-3, with 7 bases matching TRBD2. Germline V gene data show CDR1 as LGHNA and CDR2 as YSLEER. CDR3 length: 15 amino acids. V shed 6 bases and J 8 bases; nucleotides not matched to a gene: 14. The CDR3 DNA reads TGCGCCAGCAGTTTAGGGGAGCGGGGCGAAGCTACGCAGTATTTT. This sequence encodes CASSLGERGEATQYF.

This clonotype showed up many times. This sequence joins TRBV7-9 and TRBJ2-4; D possibly corresponds to TRBD1 (7 bases). The CDR3 runs to 12 residues. Germline loops: CDR1 SEHNR, CDR2 FQNEAQ (reference sequence). The ends were cut back, 1 base at V and 16 bases at J, with 14 bases in the middle. The CDR3 is CASSLGGGTDYF. The CDR3, as DNA: TGTGCCAGCAGCTTAGGAGGGGGGACAGACTACTTC.

This clonotype was observed a few times. The V and J genes are TRBV7-9 and TRBJ2-5; no reliable D call. This CDR3 spans 12 amino acids. Germline values: CDR1 SEHNR, CDR2 FQNEAQ (reference sequence). V lost 1 base and J 4 bases, leaving 4 bases between the germline ends. CDR3 sequence reads: CASSLGSETQYF. CDR3 nucleotide sequence: TGTGCCAGCAGCTTAGGATCAGAGACCCAGTACTTC.

This clonotype was counted ten times or more. The chain employs TRBV20-1 and TRBJ1-2, with D possibly TRBD1 on 6 matching bases. Germline CDR1 reads DFQATT; CDR2 reads SNEGSKA (reference sequence). V was cut by 1 base and J by 4 bases, with 13 bases left in between. The CDR3 has 14 residues. DNA of the CDR3: TGCAGTGCTAGAGGGCCAGGGGAATCCTATGGCTACACCTTC. This codes for CSARGPGESYGYTF.

The rearrangement links TRBV4-2 to TRBJ2-5; 8 bases match TRBD2. The CDR3 runs to 15 residues. Germline CDR1 reads LGHNA; CDR2 reads YNFKEQ. The trim removed 4 bases at V and 5 bases at J, leaving 9 bases unmatched. The CDR3 DNA sequence: TGTGCCAGCAGCCCTCTAGCGGGCCCTGGGGAGACCCAGTACTTC. Its translation is CASSPLAGPGETQYF.

The chain carries TRBV12-3 or TRBV12-4 and TRBJ2-5, with a tentative D call TRBD1 (6 bases). Deletions cut 7 bases from V and 4 bases from J, with 16 bases between. CDR3 length equals 14 residues. The CDR3 bases are TGTGCCAGCAACCTACAGGGATGGGGAGAGACCCAGTACTTC. Translation gives CASNLQGWGETQYF.

Details on this clonotype: The junction departs from germline at one end; a sequencing error may be responsible. The chain combines TRBV4-3 with TRBJ1-6, with TRBD1 matching over 7 bases. The germline gives CDR1 LGHNA, CDR2 YSLEER. This CDR3 is built from 13 residues. The CDR3 protein is CASSPTRGGRVYF. CDR3 DNA: TGCGCCAGCAGCCCGACAAGAGGGGGCAGAGTTTACTTT.

This clonotype was found a few times. This chain links TRBV7-8 with TRBJ2-2; tentatively, D is TRBD1 or TRBD2 (5 bases each). Germline-derived CDR1 and CDR2 are SGHVS and FQNEAQ. The CDR3 consists of 15 residues. V was cut by 5 bases and J by 1 base, with 11 bases left in between. In DNA, the CDR3 is TGTGCCAGCAGCCCCGGGACGTTGAACACCGGGGAGCTGTTTTTT. Protein sequence: CASSPGTLNTGELFF.

This clonotype was recorded at least ten times. The chain has TRBV7-9 and TRBJ1-1; no definite D call. This CDR3 has 12 amino acids. Trimming removed 5 bases at V and 11 bases at J, with 15 bases between. Looked up from germline, CDR1 is SEHNR and CDR2 is FQNEAQ (reference sequence). This CDR3 is CASSPPVGRAFF. The CDR3 coding sequence is TGTGCCAGCAGCCCTCCCGTCGGGCGGGCTTTCTTT.

V and J are TRBV4-1 and TRBJ2-1, with 7 bases aligning to TRBD1. CDR1 and CDR2 from the germline V gene are MGHRA and YSYEKL. The J segment lost 2 bases and the V segment lost 1 base, leaving 5 bases of the junction unmatched. The CDR3 extends over 16 amino acids. The CDR3 reads CASSQGQGIAYNEQFF. The CDR3 bases are TGCGCCAGCAGCCAAGGACAGGGTATAGCCTACAATGAGCAGTTCTTC.

Many counts were recorded for this clonotype. This chain connects TRBV4-3 to TRBJ1-5; D is perhaps TRBD1 (5 bases). The CDR3 is 15 amino acids. V was trimmed by 0 bases and J by 9 bases, leaving 15 bases between them. CDR1 and CDR2 from the germline V gene are LGHNA and YSLEER. The CDR3 DNA reads as TGCGCCAGCAGCCAAGATTTGACTCTTGGGGCGCCCCAGCATTTT. As protein: CASSQDLTLGAPQHF.

This clonotype was seen more than once but under ten times. The genes are TRBV12-3 or TRBV12-4 and TRBJ2-5; D unresolved. Trimming pared 3 bases from V and 5 bases from J, leaving 10 bases between. The CDR3 is made up of 13 amino acids. In nucleotides, the CDR3 is TGTGCCAGCAGTTTCTCGGGTAGGGAGACCCAGTACTTC. Its protein is CASSFSGRETQYF.

There are many counts of this clonotype. This chain uses TRBV7-9 with TRBJ2-4; D is uncertain. Germline V CDR1 and CDR2: SEHNR, FQNEAQ (reference sequence). V lost 5 bases and J 1 base, leaving 18 bases between the germline ends. The CDR3 covers 17 residues. Written as DNA, the CDR3 is TGTGCCAGCAGCCTACCTCTTACCAGTGGGGCCAAAAACATTCAGTACTTC. Its translation: CASSLPLTSGAKNIQYF.